Listed below are T cell receptor beta chains from one sample, sequenced in a study of blood T cell repertoires in COVID-19. The repertoire was sequenced with immunoSEQ multiplex PCR; TCRdb's copy has only in-frame clones and lacks some. The table lists hundreds of thousands of clones, 80% to 90% of them singletons. The sample taken for sequencing was peripheral blood. The source of these receptors is a woman between 45 and 65 years old who had recovered from COVID-19. Both conserved end residues are part of each CDR3. The D gene is left open where the match is weak. Clone sizes are given selectively: once, few, many, or a class where the clone is expanded.

v_gene: TRBV18
d_gene: .
abundance: .
j_gene: TRBJ2-7
CDR3nt: TGTGCCAGCTCACCACGACAGGAGAGCTCCTACGAGCAGTACTTC
CDR3aa: CASSPRQESSYEQYF

v_gene: TRBV5-6
d_gene: .
abundance: .
j_gene: TRBJ1-2
CDR3nt: TGTGCCAGCAGCTTCGGGAGAGGGCCCGTCCGGGGCTACACCTTC
CDR3aa: CASSFGRGPVRGYTF

v_gene: TRBV28
d_gene: .
abundance: .
j_gene: TRBJ1-5
CDR3nt: TGTGCCAGCAGTTCGGGGGTCGATCAGCCCCAGCATTTT
CDR3aa: CASSSGVDQPQHF

v_gene: TRBV7-8
d_gene: .
abundance: .
j_gene: TRBJ2-7
CDR3nt: TGTGCCAGCAGCCCCGCCCCGACTGACAGCTACGAGCAGTACTTC
CDR3aa: CASSPAPTDSYEQYF

v_gene: TRBV5-4
d_gene: TRBD1
abundance: .
j_gene: TRBJ2-3
CDR3nt: TGTGCCAGCAGCACAGGGGCGGGTGGGGATACGCAGTATTTT
CDR3aa: CASSTGAGGDTQYF

v_gene: TRBV27
d_gene: .
abundance: .
j_gene: TRBJ1-5
CDR3nt: TGTGCCAGTGGTAGTCCGCTCTATAGCAATCAGCCCCAGCATTTT
CDR3aa: CASGSPLYSNQPQHF

v_gene: TRBV4-2
d_gene: .
abundance: .
j_gene: TRBJ1-5
CDR3nt: TGTGCCAGCAGCCAAGGAACAGGGAAATGGCCCCAGCATTTT
CDR3aa: CASSQGTGKWPQHF

v_gene: TRBV4-3
d_gene: TRBD1
abundance: .
j_gene: TRBJ1-1
CDR3nt: TGCGCCAGCAGCCAAGGGACACAGGGGGAGGCTTTCTTT
CDR3aa: CASSQGTQGEAFF

v_gene: TRBV5-1
d_gene: .
abundance: few
j_gene: TRBJ1-2
CDR3nt: TGCGCCAGCAACGAACCCGGGGGGGGCTACACCTTC
CDR3aa: CASNEPGGGYTF

v_gene: TRBV6-5
d_gene: TRBD2
abundance: .
j_gene: TRBJ2-7
CDR3nt: TGTGCCAGCAGGTCTTTGGGACTAAATCCTTACGAGCAGTACTTC
CDR3aa: CASRSLGLNPYEQYF

v_gene: TRBV27
d_gene: TRBD2
abundance: .
j_gene: TRBJ2-5
CDR3nt: TGTGCCAGCAGTTTGGTTTATGCGGGGGGATCCCAAGAGACCCAGTACTTC
CDR3aa: CASSLVYAGGSQETQYF

v_gene: TRBV5-1
d_gene: .
abundance: .
j_gene: TRBJ1-4
CDR3nt: TGCGCCAGCAGCTCTCTTGGCGGAGAAAAACTGTTTTTT
CDR3aa: CASSSLGGEKLFF

v_gene: TRBV27
d_gene: TRBD1
abundance: .
j_gene: TRBJ2-4
CDR3nt: TGTGCCAGCAGTTTGGGACAGAACAACATTCAGTACTTC
CDR3aa: CASSLGQNNIQYF

v_gene: TRBV28
d_gene: .
abundance: .
j_gene: TRBJ2-7
CDR3nt: TGTGCCAGCAGGGGGCCGGGGGGCAGCGAGCAGTACTTC
CDR3aa: CASRGPGGSEQYF

v_gene: TRBV20-1
d_gene: .
abundance: .
j_gene: TRBJ2-3
CDR3nt: TGCAGTGTACCCCGGACAGATACGCAGTATTTT
CDR3aa: CSVPRTDTQYF

v_gene: TRBV7-9
d_gene: .
abundance: .
j_gene: TRBJ1-2
CDR3nt: TGTGCCAGCAGTTCCTCCAGGGACTGGAACGCCTATGGCTACACCTTC
CDR3aa: CASSSSRDWNAYGYTF

v_gene: TRBV2
d_gene: .
abundance: .
j_gene: TRBJ2-2
CDR3nt: TGTGCCAGCAGTGGAACGATGAGCGGGGAGCTGTTTTTT
CDR3aa: CASSGTMSGELFF

v_gene: TRBV25-1
d_gene: .
abundance: once
j_gene: TRBJ1-1
CDR3nt: TGTGCCAGCAGGAACCCGGGAATGAACACTGAAGCTTTCTTT
CDR3aa: CASRNPGMNTEAFF

v_gene: TRBV19
d_gene: TRBD2
abundance: once
j_gene: TRBJ2-1
CDR3nt: TGTGCCAGTAGTAGGTCTGGTCCGGGACTAGCCAACCTCGATCACAATGAGCAGTTCTTC
CDR3aa: CASSRSGPGLANLDHNEQFF